This TCR beta chain was profiled in a study of post-analysis software for immune sequencing data. Study-wide context: Recorded subtypes: relapsing-remitting, secondary progressive, progressive-relapsing; some patients unannotated.

Unique molecular identifiers were carried by the TCR beta cDNA libraries. The yield from around 1 to 10 million T cells was approximately 500,000 cDNA molecules in total. One entry per CDR3 protein, called by TCRdb with MiXCR from the PCR reads. The table lists a few hundred thousand distinct CDR3 sequences, around 34% of them singletons. Concerning this clonotype itself: What it binds is unknown.

Findings of the study overall: Samples from a shared batch, those prepared together, strongly co-clustered by F measure. Normalized Chao1 diversity was significantly reduced in patients versus controls.

Sequenced sample: blood. The source is a girl between 2 and 17 years old with multiple sclerosis.

CDR3 DNA: TGTGCCATCAGTGAGTCTCTAGGTTCAGGGGGCGGTTTTGGTAATCAGCCCCAGCATTTT. Amino acids: CAISESLGSGGGFGNQPQHF. The chain is built from TRBV10-3 and TRBJ1-5; 8 bases are shared with TRBD1. This CDR3 spans 20 amino acids. CDR1 and CDR2 (germline): ENHRY, SYGVKD. V lost 0 bases and J lost 4; bases outside the gene matches: 17.